Reported below is one T cell receptor beta chain. The antigen remains unidentified. The sample is drawn from a study of beta chain features in type 1 diabetes. Germline lookup yields CDR1 SEHNR and CDR2 FQNEAQ (reference sequence). This CDR3 has 13 amino acids. V lost 8 bases and J lost 0, with 9 bases in between. CD4+ naive, central memory, regulatory and stem cell-like memory cells were sorted via CD45RO/CCR7/CD25/CD127/CD95/CD27. Findings and caveats of the study: Researchers report that Type 1 diabetes patients had moderately but significantly shorter TCRB CDR3s across all four CD4+ subsets. VDJ junctions from type 1 diabetes patients carried fewer insertions and larger deletions. TCRB repertoires of naive, central memory and Treg cells appeared more similar among patients than among healthy donors. cDNA-based sequencing might over-represent cells highly expressing TCR.

As every portion of the isolated RNA was reverse transcribed, the sequencing read expressed TCRB transcripts. The table came from immunoSEQ multiplex PCR; TCRdb's copy has only in-frame clones and leaves some out. This table has about 650,000 clones, 9.5% to 15% appearing once. The J gene is TRBJ2-3, the V gene TRBV7-9; D unclear. The sequence derives from a man aged 25-40 years with type 1 diabetes. The sample taken for sequencing was naive CD4+ T cells from blood. As DNA, the CDR3 is TGTGCCAGCGGAAGCATAAGCACAGATACGCAGTATTTT. This codes for CASGSISTDTQYF.